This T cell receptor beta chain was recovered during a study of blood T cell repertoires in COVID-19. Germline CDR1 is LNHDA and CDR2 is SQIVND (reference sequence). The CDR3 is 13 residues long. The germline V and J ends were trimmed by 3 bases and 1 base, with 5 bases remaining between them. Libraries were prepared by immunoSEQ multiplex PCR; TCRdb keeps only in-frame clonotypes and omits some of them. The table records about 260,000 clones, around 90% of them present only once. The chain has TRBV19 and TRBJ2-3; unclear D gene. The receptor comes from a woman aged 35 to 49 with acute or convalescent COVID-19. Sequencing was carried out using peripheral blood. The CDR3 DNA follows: TGTGCCAGTAGTATGCCGGGCACAGATACGCAGTATTTT. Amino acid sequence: CASSMPGTDTQYF.